Each of the 7 T cell receptor beta chains below was sequenced from the same sample in a study of response to subunit inactivated influenza vaccine. TCRdb ran MiXCR on the RT-PCR reads and lists one entry per CDR3 protein. Here the sample spans 530,000 or so distinct CDR3 sequences, about 11% being singletons. The material was PBMCs from blood, obtained on the day of vaccination. The receptors shown here come from a man between 50 and 59 years old who received an inactivated influenza vaccine.

The chain is built from TRBV28 and TRBJ2-2; TRBD1 or TRBD2 may be the D gene (5 bases each). Germline V gives CDR1 MDHEN, CDR2 SYDVKM. The germline V and J ends were trimmed by 2 bases and 7 bases, with 14 bases remaining between them. The CDR3 extends over 15 amino acids. The chain's CDR3 is CASSLPGTAIGELFF. The DNA of the CDR3 is TGTGCCAGCAGTTTACCCGGGACGGCGATCGGGGAGCTGTTTTTT.

The V gene is TRBV14, the J gene TRBJ1-2; D not resolved. This CDR3 is built from 14 residues. Germline V gives CDR1 SGHDN, CDR2 FVKESK. The V and J ends lost 0 bases and 8 bases respectively, with 13 bases between them. CDR3 sequence (DNA): TGTGCCAGCAGCCAAGAGGTACGAGGTCGGGGCTACACCTTC. It encodes CASSQEVRGRGYTF.

V usage is TRBV6-5 and J usage is TRBJ2-3; D is perhaps TRBD1 (6 bases). The CDR3 contains 14 residues. Germline V gene lookup returns CDR1 MNHEY and CDR2 SVGAGI. V lost 2 bases, J lost 2 bases, and 8 bases lay in between. The CDR3 region has the DNA TGTGCCAGCAGTTACCGACAGGCCACAGATACGCAGTATTTT. Translating gives CASSYRQATDTQYF.

This clonotype came up a few times. The J gene is TRBJ2-7, the V gene TRBV12-3 or TRBV12-4; D unresolved. V was pared by 3 bases and J by 6 bases, with 12 bases between. The CDR3 is made up of 13 amino acids. The CDR3 is CASSLGWEREQYF. As DNA, the CDR3 is TGTGCCAGCAGTTTGGGCTGGGAACGCGAGCAGTACTTC.

CDR3 nucleotide sequence: TGCGCCAGCAGCTCACAGGGTCTGGAGAACACTGAAGCTTTCTTT. Translated: CASSSQGLENTEAFF. J is TRBJ1-1 and V is TRBV5-1; a weak D match, TRBD1 (6 bases). V was pared by 3 bases and J by 1 base, with 13 bases between. The V gene's germline CDR1 is SGHRS and CDR2 YFSETQ. The CDR3 has 15 amino acids.

The genes are TRBV20-1 and TRBJ1-2, with D perhaps TRBD1 (5 bases). V gave up 0 bases and J gave up 11 bases, with 22 bases separating them. Germline V gene data show CDR1 as DFQATT and CDR2 as SNEGSKA (reference sequence). The CDR3 sequence is 15 residues long. The CDR3 DNA reads as TGCAGTGCTAGAGATTTCCTAAGGACAAGGGAGTTTTACACCTTC. It specifies CSARDFLRTREFYTF.

This clonotype has only a few counts. This chain connects TRBV10-3 to TRBJ2-5; TRBD2 matches at 11 bases. V dropped 6 bases and J dropped 2; count of bases not matched to a gene: 5. CDR3 length: 15 residues. The germline CDR1 and CDR2 sequences are ENHRY and SYGVKD. CDR3 region: CAISPSGGLQETQYF. As DNA, the CDR3 is TGTGCCATCAGCCCTAGCGGGGGGTTACAAGAGACCCAGTACTTC.